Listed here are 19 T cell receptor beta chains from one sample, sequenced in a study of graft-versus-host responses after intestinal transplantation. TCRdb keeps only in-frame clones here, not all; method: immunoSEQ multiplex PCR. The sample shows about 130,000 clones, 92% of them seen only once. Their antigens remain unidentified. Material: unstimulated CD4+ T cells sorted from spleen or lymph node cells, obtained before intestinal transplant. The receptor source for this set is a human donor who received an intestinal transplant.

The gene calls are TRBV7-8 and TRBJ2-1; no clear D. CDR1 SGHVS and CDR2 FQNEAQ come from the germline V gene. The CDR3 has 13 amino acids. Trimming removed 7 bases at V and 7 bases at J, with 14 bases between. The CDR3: CASTDQTQNEQFF. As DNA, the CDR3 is TGTGCCAGCACCGACCAGACCCAAAATGAGCAGTTCTTC.

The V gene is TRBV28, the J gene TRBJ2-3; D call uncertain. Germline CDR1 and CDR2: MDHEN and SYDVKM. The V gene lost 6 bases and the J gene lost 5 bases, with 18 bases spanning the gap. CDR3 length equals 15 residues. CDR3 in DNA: TGTGCCAGCAGCCAACTAACGACTGTGGGAGATACGCAGTATTTT. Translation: CASSQLTTVGDTQYF.

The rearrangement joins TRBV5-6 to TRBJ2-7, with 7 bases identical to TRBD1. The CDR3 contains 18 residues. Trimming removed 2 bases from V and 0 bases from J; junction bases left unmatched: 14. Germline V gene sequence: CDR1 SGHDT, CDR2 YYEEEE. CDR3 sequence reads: CASSFSDRALRDSYEQYF. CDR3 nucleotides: TGTGCCAGCAGCTTTTCCGACAGGGCCCTTCGCGACTCCTACGAGCAGTACTTC. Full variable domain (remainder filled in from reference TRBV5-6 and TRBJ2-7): DAGVTQSPTHLIKTRGQQVTLRCSPKSGHDTVSWYQQALGQGPQFIFQYYEEEERQRGNFPDRFSGHQFPNYSSELNVNALLLGDSALYLCASSFSDRALRDSYEQYFGPGTRLTVT.

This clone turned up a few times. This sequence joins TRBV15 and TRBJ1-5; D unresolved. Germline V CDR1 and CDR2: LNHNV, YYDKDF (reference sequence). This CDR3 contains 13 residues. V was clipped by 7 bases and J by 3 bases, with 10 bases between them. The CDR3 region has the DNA TGTGCCACCATTGCAAGTGTCAATCAGCCCCAGCATTTT. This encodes CATIASVNQPQHF.

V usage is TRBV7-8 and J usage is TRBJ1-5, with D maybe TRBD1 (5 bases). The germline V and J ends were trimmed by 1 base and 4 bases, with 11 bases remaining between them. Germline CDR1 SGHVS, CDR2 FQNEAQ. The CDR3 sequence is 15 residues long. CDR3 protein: CASSLGLAGNQPQHF. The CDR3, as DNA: TGTGCCAGCAGCTTAGGCTTGGCAGGGAATCAGCCCCAGCATTTT. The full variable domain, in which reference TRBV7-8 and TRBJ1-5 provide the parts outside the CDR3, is GAGVSQSPRYKVAKRGQDVALRCDPISGHVSLFWYQQALGQGPEFLTYFQNEAQLDKSGLPSDRFFAERPEGSVSTLKIQRTQQEDSAVYLCASSLGLAGNQPQHFGDGTRLSIL.

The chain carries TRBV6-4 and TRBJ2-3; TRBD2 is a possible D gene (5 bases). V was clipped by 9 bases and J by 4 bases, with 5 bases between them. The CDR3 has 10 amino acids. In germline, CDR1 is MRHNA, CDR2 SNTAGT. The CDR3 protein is CARLADTQYF. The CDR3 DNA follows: TGTGCCAGACTAGCAGATACGCAGTATTTT.

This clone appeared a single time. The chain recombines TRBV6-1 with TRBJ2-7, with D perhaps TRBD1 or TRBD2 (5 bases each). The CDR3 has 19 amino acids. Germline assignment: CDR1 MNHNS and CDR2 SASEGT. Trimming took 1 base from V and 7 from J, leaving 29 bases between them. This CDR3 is CASSEGSGEGQDHLGEQYF. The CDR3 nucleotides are TGTGCCAGCAGTGAAGGGAGCGGAGAGGGGCAGGACCATCTGGGGGAGCAGTACTTC.

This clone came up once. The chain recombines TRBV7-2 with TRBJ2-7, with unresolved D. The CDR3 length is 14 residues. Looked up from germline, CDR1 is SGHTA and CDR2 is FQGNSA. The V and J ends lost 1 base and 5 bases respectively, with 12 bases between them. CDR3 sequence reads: CASSLVGREHEQYF. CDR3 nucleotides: TGTGCCAGCAGCTTAGTAGGAAGGGAACACGAGCAGTACTTC.

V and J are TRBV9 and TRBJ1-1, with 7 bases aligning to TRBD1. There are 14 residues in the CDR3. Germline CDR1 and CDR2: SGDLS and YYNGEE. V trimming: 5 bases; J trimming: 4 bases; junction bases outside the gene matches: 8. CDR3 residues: CASRGRGGSTEAFF. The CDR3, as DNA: TGTGCCAGCAGAGGCAGGGGGGGAAGCACTGAAGCTTTCTTT.

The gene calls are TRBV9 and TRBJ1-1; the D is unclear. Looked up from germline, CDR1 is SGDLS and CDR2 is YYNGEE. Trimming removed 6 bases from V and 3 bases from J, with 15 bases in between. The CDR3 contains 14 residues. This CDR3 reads CASNALGDDTEAFF. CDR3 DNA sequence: TGTGCCAGCAATGCTCTTGGTGATGACACTGAAGCTTTCTTT.

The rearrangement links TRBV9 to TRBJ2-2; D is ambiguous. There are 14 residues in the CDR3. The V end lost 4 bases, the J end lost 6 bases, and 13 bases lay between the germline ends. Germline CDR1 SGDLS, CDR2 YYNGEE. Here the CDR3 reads CASSKSPGAGELFF. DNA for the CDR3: TGTGCCAGCAGCAAAAGTCCCGGAGCCGGGGAGCTGTTTTTT.

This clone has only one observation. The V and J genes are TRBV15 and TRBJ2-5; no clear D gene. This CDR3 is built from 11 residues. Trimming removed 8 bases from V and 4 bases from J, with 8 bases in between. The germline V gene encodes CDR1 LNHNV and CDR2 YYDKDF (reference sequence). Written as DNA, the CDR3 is TGTGCCACCGGCTTGGGAGAGACCCAGTACTTC. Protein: CATGLGETQYF.

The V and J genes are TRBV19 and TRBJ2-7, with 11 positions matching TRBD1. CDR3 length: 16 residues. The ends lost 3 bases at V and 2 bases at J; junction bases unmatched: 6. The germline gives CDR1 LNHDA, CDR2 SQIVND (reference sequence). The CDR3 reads CASSILPGQGAYEQYF. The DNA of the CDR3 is TGTGCCAGTAGTATTCTACCGGGACAGGGGGCCTACGAGCAGTACTTC.

CDR3 DNA: TGTGCCAGCAGCTGGCCCGAAAGCGGGAGGCTTACCTACGAGCAGTACTTC. Its translation: CASSWPESGRLTYEQYF. This chain links TRBV7-2 with TRBJ2-7; TRBD2 matches 9 bases. V dropped 4 bases and J dropped 2; count of bases not matched to a gene: 12. The CDR3 runs 17 residues. The V gene's germline CDR1 is SGHTA and CDR2 FQGNSA.

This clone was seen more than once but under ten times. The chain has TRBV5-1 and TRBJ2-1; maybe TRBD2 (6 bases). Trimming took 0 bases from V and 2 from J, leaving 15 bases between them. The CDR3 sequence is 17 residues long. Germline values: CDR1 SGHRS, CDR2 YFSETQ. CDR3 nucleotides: TGCGCCAGCAGCTTGGTAGGGGCGGGGACCCCCTACAATGAGCAGTTCTTC. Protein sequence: CASSLVGAGTPYNEQFF.

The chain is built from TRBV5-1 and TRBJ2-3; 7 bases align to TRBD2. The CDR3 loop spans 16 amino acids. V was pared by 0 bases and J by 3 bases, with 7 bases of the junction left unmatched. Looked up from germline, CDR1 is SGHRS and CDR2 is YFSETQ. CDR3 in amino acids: CASSLVGGPMTDTQYF. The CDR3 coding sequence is TGCGCCAGCAGCTTGGTGGGAGGGCCGATGACAGATACGCAGTATTTT.

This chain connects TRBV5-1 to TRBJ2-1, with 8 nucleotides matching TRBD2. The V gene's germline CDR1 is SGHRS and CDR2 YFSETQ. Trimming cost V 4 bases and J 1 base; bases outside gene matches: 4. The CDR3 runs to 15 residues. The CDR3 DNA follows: TGCGCCAGCAGCCCCGGGAGGGTATCCTACAATGAGCAGTTCTTC. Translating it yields CASSPGRVSYNEQFF.

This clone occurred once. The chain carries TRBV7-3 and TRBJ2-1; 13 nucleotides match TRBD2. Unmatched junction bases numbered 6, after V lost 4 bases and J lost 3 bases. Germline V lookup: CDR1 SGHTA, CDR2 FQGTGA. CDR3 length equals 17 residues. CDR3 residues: CASSSPGLAGDYNEQFF. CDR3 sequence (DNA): TGTGCCAGCAGCTCACCAGGACTAGCGGGAGACTACAATGAGCAGTTCTTC.

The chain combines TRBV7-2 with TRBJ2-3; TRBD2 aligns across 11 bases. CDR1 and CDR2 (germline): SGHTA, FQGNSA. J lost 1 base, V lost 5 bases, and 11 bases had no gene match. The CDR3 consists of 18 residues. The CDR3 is CASSPGTSGPPGTDTQYF. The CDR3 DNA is TGTGCCAGCAGCCCTGGGACTAGCGGCCCACCCGGCACAGATACGCAGTATTTT.